A single TCR beta chain is shown here with its context. This sample is drawn from a study of blood T cell repertoires in COVID-19. Study at large: The origin of the acute and convalescent COVID-19 samples was the United States, Italy and Spain. Nucleic acid was either cDNA or gDNA, and it came from T cells, B-cell-depleted T cells, or PBMCs.

Original analysis: Estimation of nucleated cell counts was performed using reference gene primer amplification. Only in-frame clones appear in the TCRdb table, and some are missing; sequencing was by immunoSEQ multiplex PCR. V, J and clone size were drawn from that table, and D and trimming were deduced from the DNA. This sample has over 90,000 clones, with 80% to 95% found just once. Sequencing input: peripheral blood. This clonotype originated in a man between 18 and 29 years old with acute or convalescent COVID-19.

CDR3 DNA sequence: TGTGCCAGCAGCCAAGCTTCTCCGAGCGAGCAGTACTTC. Translating it yields CASSQASPSEQYF. The chain carries TRBV3-1 (or the pseudogene TRBV3-2) and TRBJ2-7; the D is unclear. Trimming took off 1 base at V and 6 bases at J, with 10 bases between the two ends. CDR1 LGHDT and CDR2 YNNKEL come from the germline V gene (reference sequence). This CDR3 comprises 13 residues.